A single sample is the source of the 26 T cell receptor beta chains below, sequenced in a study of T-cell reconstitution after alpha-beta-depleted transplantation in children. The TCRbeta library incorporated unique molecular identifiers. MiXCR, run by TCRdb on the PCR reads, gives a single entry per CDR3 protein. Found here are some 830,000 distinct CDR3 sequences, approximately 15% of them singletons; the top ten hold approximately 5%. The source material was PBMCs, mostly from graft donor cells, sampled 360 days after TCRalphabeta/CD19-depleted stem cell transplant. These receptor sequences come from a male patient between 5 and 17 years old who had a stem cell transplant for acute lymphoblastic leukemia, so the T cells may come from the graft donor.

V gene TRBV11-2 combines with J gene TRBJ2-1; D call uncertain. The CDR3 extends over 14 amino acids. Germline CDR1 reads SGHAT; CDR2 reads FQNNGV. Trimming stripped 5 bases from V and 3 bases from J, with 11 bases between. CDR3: CASSPGFFYNEQFF. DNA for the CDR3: TGTGCCAGCAGCCCGGGCTTTTTCTACAATGAGCAGTTCTTC.

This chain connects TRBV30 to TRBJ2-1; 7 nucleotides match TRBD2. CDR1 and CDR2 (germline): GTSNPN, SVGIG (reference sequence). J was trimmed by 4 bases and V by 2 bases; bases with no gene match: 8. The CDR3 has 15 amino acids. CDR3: CAWSSASGIYNEQFF. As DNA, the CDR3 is TGTGCCTGGAGTTCGGCTAGCGGAATATACAATGAGCAGTTCTTC.

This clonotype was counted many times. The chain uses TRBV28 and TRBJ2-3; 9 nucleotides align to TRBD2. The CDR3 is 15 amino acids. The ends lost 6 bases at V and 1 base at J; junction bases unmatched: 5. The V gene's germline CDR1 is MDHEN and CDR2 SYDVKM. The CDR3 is CASRFIAGGTDTQYF. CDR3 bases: TGTGCCAGCAGATTTATAGCGGGAGGCACAGATACGCAGTATTTT.

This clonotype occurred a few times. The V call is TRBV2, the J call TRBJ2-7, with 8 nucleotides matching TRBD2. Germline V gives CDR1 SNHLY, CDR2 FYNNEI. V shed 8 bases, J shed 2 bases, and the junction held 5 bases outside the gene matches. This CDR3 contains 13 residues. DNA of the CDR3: TGTGCCAGCTATTCGGGACTAGCCTACGAGCAGTACTTC. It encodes CASYSGLAYEQYF.

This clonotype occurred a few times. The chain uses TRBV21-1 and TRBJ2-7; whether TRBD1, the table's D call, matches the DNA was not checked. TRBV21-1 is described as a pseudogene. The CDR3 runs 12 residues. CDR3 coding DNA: TGTGCCAGCAGCCCACCCGGGACAGGGCAGTACTTC. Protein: CASSPPGTGQYF.

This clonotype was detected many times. The chain's CDR3 is CASSIDGDRVYNEQFF. As DNA, the CDR3 is TGTGCCAGTAGTATAGATGGCGACAGGGTATACAATGAGCAGTTCTTC. The chain uses TRBV19 and TRBJ2-1; 7 positions match TRBD1. CDR1 is LNHDA, CDR2 SQIVND, per germline (reference sequence). J gave up 4 bases and V 0 bases, and 6 bases lay outside the gene matches. CDR3 length: 16 residues.

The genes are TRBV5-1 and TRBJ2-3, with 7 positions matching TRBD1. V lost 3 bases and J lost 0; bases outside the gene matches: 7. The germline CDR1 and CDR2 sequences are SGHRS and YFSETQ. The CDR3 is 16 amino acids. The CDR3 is CASSSGTASSTDTQYF. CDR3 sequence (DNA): TGCGCCAGCAGCTCAGGGACAGCCTCTAGCACAGATACGCAGTATTTT.

CDR3 coding DNA: TGCAGTGCTAGAGATAAAGGGCTAGAGACCCAGTACTTC. It codes for CSARDKGLETQYF. V is TRBV20-1 and J is TRBJ2-5; D is undetermined. Germline values: CDR1 DFQATT, CDR2 SNEGSKA (reference sequence). This CDR3 contains 13 residues. Trimming left V 0 bases short and J 4 bases short, with 9 bases between.

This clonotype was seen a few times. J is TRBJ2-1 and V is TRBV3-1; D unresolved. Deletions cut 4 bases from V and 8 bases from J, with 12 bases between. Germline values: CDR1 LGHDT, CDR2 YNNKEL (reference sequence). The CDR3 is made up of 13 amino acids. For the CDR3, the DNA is TGTGCCAGCAGCCCCTGGGCCCGAGATGAGCAGTTCTTC. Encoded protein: CASSPWARDEQFF.

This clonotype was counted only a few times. The CDR3 spells CASSPTRGRWTGELFF. The DNA for the CDR3 is TGTGCCAGTAGTCCGACCAGGGGGCGATGGACCGGGGAGCTGTTTTTT. The chain uses TRBV19 and TRBJ2-2; TRBD1 matches 8 bases. V lost 5 bases, J lost 5 bases, and 10 bases stayed unmatched. The CDR3 covers 16 residues. The germline V gene has CDR1 LNHDA and CDR2 SQIVND (reference sequence).

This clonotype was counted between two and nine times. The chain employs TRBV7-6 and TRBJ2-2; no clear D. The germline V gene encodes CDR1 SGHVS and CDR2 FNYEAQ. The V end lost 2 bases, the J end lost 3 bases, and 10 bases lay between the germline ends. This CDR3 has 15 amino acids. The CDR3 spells CASSLLSPDTGELFF. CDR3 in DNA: TGTGCCAGCAGCTTATTGTCCCCTGACACCGGGGAGCTGTTTTTT.

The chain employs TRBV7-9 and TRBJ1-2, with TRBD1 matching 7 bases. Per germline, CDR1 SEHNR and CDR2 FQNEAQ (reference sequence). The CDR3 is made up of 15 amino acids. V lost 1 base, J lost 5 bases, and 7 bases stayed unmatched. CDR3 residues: CASSLVTRGEYGYTF. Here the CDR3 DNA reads TGTGCCAGCAGCTTAGTGACCAGGGGGGAGTATGGCTACACCTTC. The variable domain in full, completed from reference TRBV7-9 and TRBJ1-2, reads DTGVSQNPRHKITKRGQNVTFRCDPISEHNRLYWYRQTLGQGPEFLTYFQNEAQLEKSRLLSDRFSAERPKGSFSTLEIQRTEQGDSAMYLCASSLVTRGEYGYTFGSGTRLTVV.

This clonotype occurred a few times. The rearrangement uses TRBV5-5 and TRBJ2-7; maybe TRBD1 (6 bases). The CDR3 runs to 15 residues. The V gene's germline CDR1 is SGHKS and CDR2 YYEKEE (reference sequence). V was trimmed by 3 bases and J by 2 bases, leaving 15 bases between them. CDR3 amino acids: CASSSSGALTYEQYF. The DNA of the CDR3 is TGTGCCAGCAGCTCCTCAGGGGCTCTGACCTACGAGCAGTACTTC. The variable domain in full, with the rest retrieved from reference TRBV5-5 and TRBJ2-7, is DAGVTQSPTHLIKTRGQQVTLRCSPISGHKSVSWYQQVLGQGPQFIFQYYEKEERGRGNFPDRFSARQFPNYSSELNVNALLLGDSALYLCASSSSGALTYEQYFGPGTRLTVT.

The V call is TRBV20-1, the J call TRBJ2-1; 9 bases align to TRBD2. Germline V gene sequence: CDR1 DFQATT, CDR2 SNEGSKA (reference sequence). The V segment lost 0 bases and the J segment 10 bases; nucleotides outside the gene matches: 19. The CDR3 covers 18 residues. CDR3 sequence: CSARDRFKGLAPRSEQFF. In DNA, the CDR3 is TGCAGTGCTAGAGATCGATTTAAGGGACTAGCCCCCCGGTCAGAGCAGTTCTTC.

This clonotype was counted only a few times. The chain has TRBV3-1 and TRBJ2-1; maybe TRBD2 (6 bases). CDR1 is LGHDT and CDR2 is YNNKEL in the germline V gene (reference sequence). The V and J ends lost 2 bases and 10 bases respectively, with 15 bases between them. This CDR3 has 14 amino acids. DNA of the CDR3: TGTGCCAGCAGCCAAACTCGGCTTGGGAGGGAGCAGTTCTTC. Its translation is CASSQTRLGREQFF.

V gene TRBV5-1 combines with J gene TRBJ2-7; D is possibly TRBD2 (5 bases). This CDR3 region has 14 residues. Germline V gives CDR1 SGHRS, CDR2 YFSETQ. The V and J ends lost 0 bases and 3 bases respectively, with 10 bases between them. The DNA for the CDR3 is TGCGCCAGCAGCTTGGCAGACGGGGTCTACGAGCAGTACTTC. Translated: CASSLADGVYEQYF. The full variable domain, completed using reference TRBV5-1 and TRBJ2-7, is KAGVTQTPRYLIKTRGQQVTLSCSPISGHRSVSWYQQTPGQGLQFLFEYFSETQRNKGNFPGRFSGRQFSNSRSEMNVSTLELGDSALYLCASSLADGVYEQYFGPGTRLTVT.

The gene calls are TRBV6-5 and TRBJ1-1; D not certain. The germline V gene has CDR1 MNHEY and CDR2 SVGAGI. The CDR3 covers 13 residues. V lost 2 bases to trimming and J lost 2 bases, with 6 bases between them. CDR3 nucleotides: TGTGCCAGCAGTTACGCCAGCAACACTGAAGCTTTCTTT. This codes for CASSYASNTEAFF.

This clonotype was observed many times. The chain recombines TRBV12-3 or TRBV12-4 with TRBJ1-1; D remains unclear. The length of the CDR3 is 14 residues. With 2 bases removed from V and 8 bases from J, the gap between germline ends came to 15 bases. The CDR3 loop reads CASSLLRREGEAFF. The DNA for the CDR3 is TGTGCCAGCAGTTTACTTCGTAGGGAAGGCGAAGCTTTCTTT.

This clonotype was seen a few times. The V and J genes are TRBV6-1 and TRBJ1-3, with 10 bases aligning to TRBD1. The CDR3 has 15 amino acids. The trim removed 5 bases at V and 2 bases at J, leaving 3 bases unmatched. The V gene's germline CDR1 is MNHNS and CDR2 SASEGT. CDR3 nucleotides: TGTGCCAGCAGTCCGGACAGGGGGACTGGAAACACCATATATTTT. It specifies CASSPDRGTGNTIYF.

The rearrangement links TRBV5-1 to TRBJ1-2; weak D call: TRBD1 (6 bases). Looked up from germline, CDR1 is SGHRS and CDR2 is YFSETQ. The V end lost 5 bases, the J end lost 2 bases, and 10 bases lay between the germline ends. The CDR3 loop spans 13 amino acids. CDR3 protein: CASRVDRNYGYTF. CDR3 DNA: TGCGCCAGCAGGGTGGACAGAAACTATGGCTACACCTTC. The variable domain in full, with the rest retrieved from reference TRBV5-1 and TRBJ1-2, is KAGVTQTPRYLIKTRGQQVTLSCSPISGHRSVSWYQQTPGQGLQFLFEYFSETQRNKGNFPGRFSGRQFSNSRSEMNVSTLELGDSALYLCASRVDRNYGYTFGSGTRLTVV.

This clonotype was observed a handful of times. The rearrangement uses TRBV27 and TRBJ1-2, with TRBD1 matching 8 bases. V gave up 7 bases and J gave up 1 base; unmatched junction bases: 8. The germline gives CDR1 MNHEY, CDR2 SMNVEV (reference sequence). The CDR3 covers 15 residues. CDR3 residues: CASKQQGGNNYGYTF. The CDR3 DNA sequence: TGTGCCAGCAAGCAACAGGGGGGAAATAACTATGGCTACACCTTC.

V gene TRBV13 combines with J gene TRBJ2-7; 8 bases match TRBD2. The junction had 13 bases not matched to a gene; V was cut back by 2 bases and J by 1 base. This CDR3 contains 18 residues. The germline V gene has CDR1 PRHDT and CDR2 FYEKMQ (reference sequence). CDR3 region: CASSLKPSGSWGSYEQYF. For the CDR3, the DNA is TGTGCCAGCAGCTTAAAGCCTAGCGGGTCATGGGGATCCTACGAGCAGTACTTC.

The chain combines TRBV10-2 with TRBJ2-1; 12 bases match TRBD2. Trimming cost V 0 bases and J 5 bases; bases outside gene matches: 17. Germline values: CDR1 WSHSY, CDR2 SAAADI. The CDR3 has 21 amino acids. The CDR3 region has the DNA TGCGCCAGCAGTGAGTCGGATGTCTTGGTACTAGCGGGAGGTGGGCACAATGAGCAGTTCTTC. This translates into CASSESDVLVLAGGGHNEQFF.

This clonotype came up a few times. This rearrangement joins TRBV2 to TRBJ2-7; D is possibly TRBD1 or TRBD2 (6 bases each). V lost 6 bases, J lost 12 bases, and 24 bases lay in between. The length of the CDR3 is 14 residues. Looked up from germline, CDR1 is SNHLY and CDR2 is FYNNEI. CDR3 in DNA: TGTGCCAGCAGGACCACGGGGGCACAGGTTGATGTGTACTTC. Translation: CASRTTGAQVDVYF.

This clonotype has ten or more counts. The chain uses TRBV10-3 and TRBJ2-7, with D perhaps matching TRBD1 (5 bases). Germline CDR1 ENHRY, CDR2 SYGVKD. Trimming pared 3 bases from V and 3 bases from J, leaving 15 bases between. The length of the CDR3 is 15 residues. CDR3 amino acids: CAISEGSNTGYEQYF. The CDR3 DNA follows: TGTGCCATCAGTGAAGGGTCTAATACAGGCTACGAGCAGTACTTC.

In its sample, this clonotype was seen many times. CDR3 bases: TGTGCCAGCAGCCCCGAATGGGACCCAACTCATTTAGGGGGACTGGAGATCTACGAGCAGTACTTC. Translation gives CASSPEWDPTHLGGLEIYEQYF. The V and J genes are TRBV4-2 and TRBJ2-7; D might be TRBD1 or TRBD2, each matching 6 bases. The CDR3 is 22 amino acids. The germline CDR1 and CDR2 sequences are LGHNA and YNFKEQ. V dropped 4 bases and J dropped 3 bases, with 37 bases sitting between them.